The rows below give T cell receptor beta chains drawn from one sample of a study of shared clonotypes between healthy human individuals. Only in-frame clones appear in the TCRdb table, and some are missing; sequencing was by immunoSEQ multiplex PCR. The table includes about 2.4 million clones, 93% detected once. The sample consisted of naive CD4+ T cells from PBMCs. Receptors were obtained from a man younger than 35 in good health. Some clones in this sample may be carry-over from other donors' samples. CDR3s include the opening cysteine and the closing phenylalanine or tryptophan. The D gene is left open where the match is weak. Size is stated for part of the rows, as once, few or many counts, or as a class when the clone is expanded.

TRBJ2-5	TRBV7-9	NA	NA	11	TGTGCCAGCAGCCAAGGGGGGACCCAGTACTTC	CASSQGGTQYF
TRBJ1-3	TRBV19	NA	NA	15	TGTGCCAGTAGTTTTCGGTCCCCTACGGGAAACACCATATATTTT	CASSFRSPTGNTIYF
TRBJ2-7	TRBV28	TRBD1	once	15	TGTGCCAGCAGTTTAAGGGCAGGGGGCCTATACGAGCAGTACTTC	CASSLRAGGLYEQYF
TRBJ1-1	TRBV6-5	NA	NA	15	TGTGCCAGCAGGACTAGGGTCATACAGAACACTGAAGCTTTCTTT	CASRTRVIQNTEAFF
TRBJ1-5	TRBV18	NA	NA	16	TGTGCCAGCTCACCACGAGCAGCTGACACCAATCAGCCCCAGCATTTT	CASSPRAADTNQPQHF
TRBJ2-7	TRBV5-6	TRBD2	NA	14	TGTGCCAGCAGCTTCCGGGCGGGAGTAGACGAGCAGTACTTC	CASSFRAGVDEQYF
TRBJ2-5	TRBV5-1	NA	NA	18	TGCGCCAGCAGCTCCCCACGGAAGGACAGAGGGGTACAAGAGACCCAGTACTTC	CASSSPRKDRGVQETQYF
TRBJ2-3	TRBV5-1	NA	NA	18	TGCGCCAGCAGCTTGGCCCCGGTGAGCGGGCCTTTCACAGATACGCAGTATTTT	CASSLAPVSGPFTDTQYF
TRBJ2-5	TRBV11-2	TRBD1	NA	15	TGTGCCAGCAGCCCACGACAGGGGGCTATGGAGACCCAGTACTTC	CASSPRQGAMETQYF
TRBJ2-7	TRBV9	NA	NA	14	TGTGCCAGCAGCGAGCTTGGGAATTTCAACGAGCAGTACTTC	CASSELGNFNEQYF
TRBJ2-7	TRBV19	TRBD1	NA	15	TGTGCCAGTAGTCCGGGACAGGGTTTGGCCTACGAGCAGTACTTC	CASSPGQGLAYEQYF
TRBJ1-1	TRBV4-1	TRBD1	NA	19	TGCGCCAGCAGCCTGACCTCGGGGGACAGCCAAAAGGTGAACACTGAAGCTTTCTTT	CASSLTSGDSQKVNTEAFF
TRBJ1-5	TRBV19	TRBD1	NA	14	TGTGCCAGCTGGACAGGGTTGGGGTCGCAGCCCCAGCATTTT	CASWTGLGSQPQHF
TRBJ1-4	TRBV30	TRBD1	once	16	TGTGCCTGGAGTGTACGGTCAGGGGGAAATAATGAAAAACTGTTTTTT	CAWSVRSGGNNEKLFF
TRBJ2-7	TRBV23-1	TRBD2	NA	13	TGCGCCATCGTGTGCGGGAGACCATACGAGCAGTACTTC	CAIVCGRPYEQYF
TRBJ2-1	TRBV9	TRBD2	NA	14	TGTGCCAGCAGCCCGCTCGGGAGGGGCAATGAGCAGTTCTTC	CASSPLGRGNEQFF
TRBJ2-2	TRBV9	NA	NA	14	TGTGCCAGCAGCGTAGGGGGGAGCGCCGGGGAGCTGTTTTTT	CASSVGGSAGELFF
TRBJ2-6	TRBV4-1	NA	NA	15	TGCGCCAGCAGCCAATTTAGCTCTGGGGCCAACGTCCTGACTTTC	CASSQFSSGANVLTF
TRBJ2-2	TRBV11-1	TRBD2	NA	18	TGTGCCAGCAGCTTCCCCAGCGGGGAGTCCTGGTACACCGGGGAGCTGTTTTTT	CASSFPSGESWYTGELFF
TRBJ2-1	TRBV28	TRBD2	NA	13	TGTGCCAGCAGTCTAGCGGGAGGGAATGAGCAGTTCTTC	CASSLAGGNEQFF
TRBJ1-5	TRBV5-4	NA	once	13	TGTGCCAGCAGCCCGGACAGATCCCAGCCCCAGCATTTT	CASSPDRSQPQHF
TRBJ2-1	TRBV11-2	NA	NA	11	TGTGCCAGCAGCCGGGTAGCGGAGCAGTTCTTC	CASSRVAEQFF